This T cell receptor beta chain is drawn from a study of T cells in Graves' hyperthyroidism and ophthalmopathy. Study-wide findings and caveats: Blood also carried most thyroid clonotypes expanded above 0.001. Ophthalmopathy prediction by the model preceded onset by a median approximately six months.

With a duration under 2 months, the hyperthyroidism was newly diagnosed in patients aged 18 to 65. Per germline, CDR1 SEHNR and CDR2 FQNEAQ (reference sequence). This CDR3 is 17 amino acids long. V lost 5 bases to trimming and J lost 2 bases; unmatched junction nucleotides: 13. Concerning this clonotype itself: Its antigen is not identified.

RNA transcripts provided the source from which TCR beta CDR3 regions were amplified. A first-round RT-PCR of the TCR CDR3 used the HTBI primer set. Each CDR3 protein gets one entry after TCRdb re-called the multiplex PCR reads with MiXCR. The sample yields about 360,000 distinct CDR3 sequences, approximately 13% seen once. Specimen: blood. This sequence originates from a young woman with Graves' hyperthyroidism. The V and J genes are TRBV7-9 and TRBJ2-3; 7 positions match TRBD2. The CDR3: CASSPLRLADHTDTQYF. The CDR3 region has the DNA TGTGCCAGCAGCCCCCTGCGGCTAGCGGACCACACAGATACGCAGTATTTT. Based on the CDR3 plus reference TRBV7-9 and TRBJ2-3, the full variable domain is DTGVSQNPRHKITKRGQNVTFRCDPISEHNRLYWYRQTLGQGPEFLTYFQNEAQLEKSRLLSDRFSAERPKGSFSTLEIQRTEQGDSAMYLCASSPLRLADHTDTQYFGPGTRLTVL.